The text below deals with one T cell receptor (beta chain). Its target is not known. The record originates from a study of T cell responses to AZD1222 COVID-19 vaccine. Overall study: Combined were second doses at about 4 or about 12 weeks.

V shed 4 bases and J shed 0 bases, with 19 bases lying between them. From germline, CDR1 is SGHDN and CDR2 FVKESK. The CDR3 spans 18 residues. Generated by immunoSEQ multiplex PCR, the TCRdb table keeps only in-frame clones and is missing some. The data contain about 120,000 clones, approximately 87% of them singletons. Overall study results and limits: Across spike, vaccine-associated CD4 TCRs were found, dominant at 160-218 and 743-854. Seropositive at baseline were only a handful of AZD1222 recipients.

V and J are TRBV14 and TRBJ1-3; a weak D match, TRBD1 (6 bases). Sequenced material: peripheral blood, taken on day 0 of AZD1222 vaccination. This receptor was obtained from an adult in good health. This chain's CDR3 is CASSPLPGHRSSGNTIYF. CDR3 sequence (DNA): TGTGCCAGCAGCCCTCTTCCGGGACACCGGAGCTCTGGAAACACCATATATTTT.